The source of this T cell receptor beta chain is a study of blood T cell repertoires in COVID-19. Study-wide background: Italy, Spain and the United States were the sources of the convalescent and acute COVID-19 samples.

The CDR3 covers 14 residues. V dropped 4 bases and J dropped 7; count of bases not matched to a gene: 7. CDR1 and CDR2 from the germline V gene are LNHDA and SQIVND (reference sequence). Original processing notes: Amplification with reference gene primers provided the estimates of nucleated cell counts. This table comes from immunoSEQ multiplex PCR, and its TCRdb copy is limited to in-frame clones, with some not included. Clone size and the V and J calls come from that table; the DNA yielded D and trimming. The sample shows 200,000 or so clones, 70% to 85% of them seen only once. The V gene is TRBV19, the J gene TRBJ1-5; TRBD1 agrees at 7 bases. The origin of this receptor is a human donor with acute or convalescent COVID-19. The donor label of this sample is uncertain. The sample taken for sequencing was peripheral blood. The CDR3 here is CASSTRQGRQPQHF. CDR3 bases: TGTGCCAGTAGTACCCGACAGGGTAGGCAGCCCCAGCATTTT. The entire variable domain, with the rest obtained from reference TRBV19 and TRBJ1-5, is as follows: DGGITQSPKYLFRKEGQNVTLSCEQNLNHDAMYWYRQDPGQGLRLIYYSQIVNDFQKGDIAEGYSVSREKKESFPLTVTSAQKNPTAFYLCASSTRQGRQPQHFGDGTRLSIL.